This passage covers 3 T cell receptor beta chains from one sample sequenced in a study of tumor-infiltrating lymphocytes in primary liver carcinoma. Constant-region priming of 500 ng total RNA yielded TCR beta cDNA. Three rounds of nested multiplex PCR with slightly modified ARM-PCR produced TCR beta libraries. Running ten to eleven cycles apiece, the first two PCR rounds relied on TRBV1-TRBV30 forward primers together with a C-beta reverse primer. MiXCR, applied by TCRdb to the multiplex PCR reads, yields one record per CDR3 protein. The sample lists over 250,000 distinct CDR3 sequences; roughly three fifths were seen once. The authors took blood RNA from unsorted whole blood and also extracted germline DNA. The specimen sequenced was peripheral blood. Receptors originate from a woman aged 30 to 39 with primary liver carcinoma and hepatitis B virus infection.

Points on this clonotype: This clone may be a read error of a much larger clone one base away. This rearrangement joins TRBV12-3 or TRBV12-4 to TRBJ1-5; D is unclear. The CDR3 loop spans 13 amino acids. CDR3 protein: CACSPHPDQPQHF. CDR3 DNA: TGTGCCTGCAGTCCCCACCCCGATCAGCCCCAGCATTTT.

A note on this clonotype: A junction end diverges from the germline sequence, so it may reflect a read error. This chain connects TRBV11-2 to TRBJ2-3; D is ambiguous. CDR3 length equals 13 residues. CDR1 and CDR2 (germline): SGHAT, FQNNGV. The CDR3 reads CANSLVSADRQYF. In DNA form, the CDR3 reads TGTGCCAACAGTTTAGTCTCCGCAGATAGGCAGTATTTT. Full variable domain (outside the CDR3, taken from reference TRBV11-2 and TRBJ2-3): EAGVAQSPRYKIIEKRQSVAFWCNPISGHATLYWYQQILGQGPKLLIQFQNNGVVDDSQLPKDRFSAERLKGVDSTLKIQPAKLEDSAVYLCANSLVSADRQYFGPGTRLTVL.

The chain links TRBV12-3 or TRBV12-4 to TRBJ1-1, with no clear D. This CDR3 is built from 12 residues. Trimming stripped 6 bases from V and 7 bases from J, with 12 bases between. The CDR3 is CASSYTGIEAFF. DNA for the CDR3: TGTGCCAGCAGCTACACGGGCATTGAAGCTTTCTTT.